The 28 T cell receptor beta chains below were found in one sample sequenced in a study of siplizumab effects on memory and regulatory T cells. Clones were sequenced by immunoSEQ multiplex PCR, and TCRdb holds only the in-frame ones, with some missing. The sample includes under 100,000 clones, around 90% of them seen just once. What was sequenced was Tregs sorted from blood. These TCRs come from a human donor in good health.

This clone has more than one count but fewer than ten. V gene TRBV5-4 combines with J gene TRBJ1-4; D ambiguous. The V end lost 3 bases, the J end lost 6 bases, and 24 bases lay between the germline ends. The CDR3 has 18 amino acids. The germline V gene encodes CDR1 SGHNT and CDR2 YYREEE (reference sequence). This chain's CDR3 is CASSYIAGGKIGDEKLFF. The CDR3 DNA sequence: TGTGCCAGCAGCTATATTGCAGGAGGGAAGATCGGTGATGAAAAACTGTTTTTT.

The chain uses TRBV6-5 and TRBJ2-4; D uncertain. The V end lost 4 bases, the J end lost 7 bases, and 8 bases lay between the germline ends. The CDR3 runs to 12 residues. The germline V gene encodes CDR1 MNHEY and CDR2 SVGAGI. CDR3: CASSSAENIQYF. The CDR3 DNA is TGTGCCAGCAGTTCGGCGGAGAACATTCAGTACTTC.

V gene TRBV5-1 combines with J gene TRBJ1-1; D is possibly TRBD1 (5 bases). Per germline, CDR1 SGHRS and CDR2 YFSETQ. The CDR3 loop spans 15 amino acids. The V and J ends lost 4 bases and 1 base respectively, with 14 bases between them. CDR3 DNA: TGCGCCAGCAGCGGGAGACAGCAAGCGAACACTGAAGCTTTCTTT. It translates to CASSGRQQANTEAFF.

The J gene is TRBJ1-1, the V gene TRBV18, with 11 positions matching TRBD1. V was clipped by 4 bases and J by 2 bases; unmatched bases: 6. The length of the CDR3 is 16 residues. CDR1 is KGHSH and CDR2 is LQKENI in the germline V gene. CDR3 residues: CASSLGDRGFNTEAFF. The CDR3 DNA reads as TGTGCCAGCTCACTTGGGGACAGGGGGTTCAACACTGAAGCTTTCTTT. The whole variable domain, remainder taken from reference TRBV18 and TRBJ1-1, is NAGVMQNPRHLVRRRGQEARLRCSPMKGHSHVYWYRQLPEEGLKFMVYLQKENIIDESGMPKERFSAEFPKEGPSILRIQQVVRGDSAAYFCASSLGDRGFNTEAFFGQGTRLTVV.

Details on this clone: Its ends do not fully match the called genes, so a read error is possible. V gene TRBV19 combines with J gene TRBJ1-5; 8 bases are a match to TRBD1. Germline values: CDR1 LNHDA, CDR2 SQIVND (reference sequence). The CDR3 sequence is 18 residues long. The DNA of the CDR3 is TGTGCCAGTAGTACCCGGGACAGGCTTTCCGTTGCCAATCAGCCCCCGCATTTT. Amino acid sequence: CASSTRDRLSVANQPPHF. Looking up the rest from reference TRBV19 and TRBJ1-5 gives the full variable domain: DGGITQSPKYLFRKEGQNVTLSCEQNLNHDAMYWYRQDPGQGLRLIYYSQIVNDFQKGDIAEGYSVSREKKESFPLTVTSAQKNPTAFYLCASSTRDRLSVANQPPHFGDGTRLSIL.

The chain has TRBV2 and TRBJ1-1; TRBD1 agrees at 7 bases. Per germline, CDR1 SNHLY and CDR2 FYNNEI. The length of the CDR3 is 15 residues. J was trimmed by 7 bases and V by 2 bases; bases with no gene match: 10. In nucleotides, the CDR3 is TGTGCCAGCAGTGAATTAGCACCAGGGGGTAATGAAGCTTTCTTT. This encodes CASSELAPGGNEAFF.

V gene TRBV28 combines with J gene TRBJ2-6, with TRBD1 matching 7 bases. The CDR3 is 17 residues long. Per germline, CDR1 MDHEN and CDR2 SYDVKM. The ends lost 6 bases at V and 0 bases at J; junction bases unmatched: 8. For the CDR3, the DNA is TGTGCCAGCAGCCCGACAGGGATGAGCTCTGGGGCCAACGTCCTGACTTTC. This encodes CASSPTGMSSGANVLTF.

This clone appeared a single time. The V gene is TRBV10-2, the J gene TRBJ1-6; 7 nucleotides line up with TRBD1. V was pared by 8 bases and J by 7 bases, with 8 bases of the junction left unmatched. The germline V gene encodes CDR1 WSHSY and CDR2 SAAADI. This CDR3 contains 14 residues. CDR3 sequence (DNA): TGCGCCAGCGGACCGGGACAGCCGAATTCACCCCTCCACTTT. This gives the protein CASGPGQPNSPLHF.

A note on this clone: This sequence may be a read error, since a much larger clone differs from it by one base. The genes are TRBV7-2 and TRBJ1-1; the D is unclear. CDR1 is SGHTA and CDR2 is FQGNSA in the germline V gene. The CDR3 contains 13 residues. Trimming took 3 bases from V and 0 from J, leaving 5 bases between them. CDR3 loop: CASSFQMNTEAFF. The CDR3 coding sequence is TGTGCCAGCAGCTTCCAGATGAACACTGAAGCTTTCTTT.

CDR3 nucleotides: TGTGCCAGCTCACCAGGACAGGGGGTCAATGAGCAGTTCTTC. This sequence encodes CASSPGQGVNEQFF. V gene TRBV18 combines with J gene TRBJ2-1, with TRBD1 matching 10 bases. Germline CDR1 reads KGHSH; CDR2 reads LQKENI. This CDR3 has 14 residues. With 2 bases clipped from V and 6 bases from J, the junction kept 1 base outside the gene matches.

The chain carries TRBV12-5 and TRBJ2-1; 10 bases align to TRBD1. Germline loops: CDR1 LGHNT, CDR2 FRNRAP. CDR3 length: 16 residues. V trimming: 5 bases; J trimming: 1 base; junction bases outside the gene matches: 5. CDR3 region: CASGLPGQGSYNEQFF. CDR3 sequence (DNA): TGTGCTAGTGGTCTCCCGGGACAGGGGTCCTACAATGAGCAGTTCTTC.

The chain employs TRBV10-3 and TRBJ2-4; no firm D call. Germline V gene data show CDR1 as ENHRY and CDR2 as SYGVKD. The germline V and J ends were trimmed by 3 bases and 2 bases, with 11 bases remaining between them. The CDR3 runs to 15 residues. The CDR3 coding sequence is TGTGCCATCAGTGACCCAGGTTTGACCAAAAACATTCAGTACTTC. The encoded protein is CAISDPGLTKNIQYF.

The rearrangement uses TRBV7-3 and TRBJ1-1; 8 positions agree with TRBD1. Germline V gives CDR1 SGHTA, CDR2 FQGTGA. CDR3 length equals 13 residues. J gave up 12 bases and V 0 bases, and 6 bases lay outside the gene matches. The CDR3 bases are TGTGCCAGCAGCTTAACTGGACAGGGTACTACTTTCTTT. It translates to CASSLTGQGTTFF. The variable domain in full, with the rest retrieved from reference TRBV7-3 and TRBJ1-1, is GAGVSQTPSNKVTEKGKYVELRCDPISGHTALYWYRQSLGQGPEFLIYFQGTGAADDSGLPNDRFFAVRPEGSVSTLKIQRTERGDSAVYLCASSLTGQGTTFFGQGTRLTVV.

CDR3 in DNA: TGTGCCAGCAGCTTAGCGGTTAGCGGGGCGTACGAGACCCAGTACTTC. This gives the protein CASSLAVSGAYETQYF. The chain recombines TRBV7-9 with TRBJ2-5; TRBD2 agrees at 8 bases. Trimming at V came to 0 bases and at J to 5 bases, leaving 8 bases not matched to a gene. The CDR3 is 16 amino acids. Germline assignment: CDR1 SEHNR and CDR2 FQNEAQ (reference sequence).

This chain joins TRBV2 and TRBJ1-1; 7 nucleotides agree with TRBD1. This CDR3 contains 14 residues. V dropped 6 bases and J dropped 4; count of bases not matched to a gene: 8. The germline V gene encodes CDR1 SNHLY and CDR2 FYNNEI. The CDR3 nucleotides are TGTGCCAGCAGGGGGGGAGGGGGCGGCACTGAAGCTTTCTTT. Its translation: CASRGGGGGTEAFF.

V and J are TRBV5-1 and TRBJ2-3; D possibly corresponds to TRBD2 (7 bases). CDR1 is SGHRS, CDR2 YFSETQ, per germline. This CDR3 region has 16 residues. The V gene lost 0 bases and the J gene lost 2 bases, with 13 bases spanning the gap. The CDR3 coding sequence is TGCGCCAGCAGCTTGGCTAGGGGGGGATACACAGATACGCAGTATTTT. It codes for CASSLARGGYTDTQYF.

The chain couples TRBV11-3 to TRBJ2-2; TRBD1 aligns across 8 bases. This CDR3 has 14 amino acids. Germline assignment: CDR1 SGHNT and CDR2 YENEEA. The trim removed 8 bases at V and 4 bases at J, leaving 6 bases unmatched. Here the CDR3 reads CASSSQGATGELFF. The CDR3 nucleotides are TGTGCCAGCTCCTCCCAGGGGGCCACCGGGGAGCTGTTTTTT.

The chain employs TRBV7-9 and TRBJ1-6; D unclear. The V and J ends lost 2 bases and 6 bases respectively, with 14 bases between them. The CDR3 loop spans 16 amino acids. The germline gives CDR1 SEHNR, CDR2 FQNEAQ (reference sequence). This CDR3 is CASSLLLGLGNSPLHF. The CDR3, as DNA: TGTGCCAGCAGCTTACTGCTGGGTCTGGGTAATTCACCCCTCCACTTT.

This chain connects TRBV4-1 to TRBJ2-1; 10 nucleotides align to TRBD2. After removal of 4 bases from V and 7 bases from J, the junction contained 10 bases not matched to a gene. This CDR3 is 16 amino acids long. CDR1 and CDR2 (germline): MGHRA, YSYEKL. In nucleotides, the CDR3 is TGCGCCAGCAGCCCTCTCGTAGCTAGCGGGGGAAATGAGCAGTTCTTC. This codes for CASSPLVASGGNEQFF.

The chain joins TRBV28 to TRBJ2-2, with D perhaps given as TRBD1 or TRBD2 (6 bases each). CDR3 length: 15 amino acids. The germline CDR1 and CDR2 sequences are MDHEN and SYDVKM. Trimming took off 3 bases at V and 7 bases at J, with 15 bases between the two ends. For the CDR3, the DNA is TGTGCCAGCAGTTTTAGCCGGGGGCGAGGCGGGGAGCTGTTTTTT. Translation gives CASSFSRGRGGELFF.

This clone was recorded only once. J is TRBJ2-3 and V is TRBV9, with 8 positions matching TRBD1. The CDR3 totals 15 residues. Germline trimming cut 1 base from V and 2 bases from J; bases unmatched to any gene: 3. Looked up from germline, CDR1 is SGDLS and CDR2 is YYNGEE. CDR3 nucleotide sequence: TGTGCCAGCAGCGTAATGACAGGGGTCACAGATACGCAGTATTTT. Translated, it gives CASSVMTGVTDTQYF.

The rearrangement joins TRBV7-3 to TRBJ2-3, with 9 bases fitting TRBD1. This CDR3 region has 15 residues. The trim removed 0 bases at V and 6 bases at J, leaving 4 bases unmatched. In germline, CDR1 is SGHTA, CDR2 FQGTGA. The DNA of the CDR3 is TGTGCCAGCAGCTTAACCGGACAGGGGTGGGATACGCAGTATTTT. The encoded protein is CASSLTGQGWDTQYF.

This sequence joins TRBV25-1 and TRBJ2-7; no definite D call. The CDR3 loop spans 13 amino acids. Germline V CDR1 and CDR2: MGHDK, SYGVNS. V was cut by 3 bases and J by 7 bases, with 13 bases left in between. The CDR3 loop reads CASSDPWGREQYF. The CDR3 DNA follows: TGTGCCAGCAGTGACCCATGGGGTCGGGAGCAGTACTTC.

The chain joins TRBV9 to TRBJ2-7, with a possible D match to TRBD1 (6 bases). Trimming cost V 2 bases and J 1 base, with 10 bases left between them. The CDR3 covers 14 residues. Germline CDR1 is SGDLS and CDR2 is YYNGEE. CDR3: CASSVGRGSYEQYF. The CDR3 bases are TGTGCCAGCAGCGTGGGCAGGGGATCCTACGAGCAGTACTTC. Full variable domain (rest looked up from reference TRBV9 and TRBJ2-7): DSGVTQTPKHLITATGQRVTLRCSPRSGDLSVYWYQQSLDQGLQFLIQYYNGEERAKGNILERFSAQQFPDLHSELNLSSLELGDSALYFCASSVGRGSYEQYFGPGTRLTVT.

This clone was found a few times. The chain recombines TRBV4-2 with TRBJ2-7, with 8 bases aligning to TRBD2. J lost 0 bases, V lost 5 bases, and 6 bases had no gene match. Germline V gene data show CDR1 as LGHNA and CDR2 as YNFKEQ. The CDR3 consists of 15 residues. CDR3 coding DNA: TGTGCCAGCAGCTTTAGCGGGGAAAGCTCCTACGAGCAGTACTTC. Protein: CASSFSGESSYEQYF.

The J gene is TRBJ1-2, the V gene TRBV5-4, with unresolved D. With 3 bases removed from V and 8 bases from J, the gap between germline ends came to 11 bases. This CDR3 region has 12 residues. CDR1 and CDR2 from the germline V gene are SGHNT and YYREEE (reference sequence). The CDR3 here is CASSSTSWGYTF. The CDR3 DNA sequence: TGTGCCAGCAGCTCAACCTCCTGGGGCTACACCTTC. The whole variable domain, remainder taken from reference TRBV5-4 and TRBJ1-2, is ETGVTQSPTHLIKTRGQQVTLRCSSQSGHNTVSWYQQALGQGPQFIFQYYREEENGRGNFPPRFSGLQFPNYSSELNVNALELDDSALYLCASSSTSWGYTFGSGTRLTVV.

This sequence joins TRBV7-9 and TRBJ1-4; no definite D call. The CDR3 loop spans 14 amino acids. CDR1 and CDR2 (germline): SEHNR, FQNEAQ (reference sequence). V was cut by 2 bases and J by 3 bases, with 7 bases left in between. Here the CDR3 reads CASSLREANEKLFF. As DNA, the CDR3 is TGTGCCAGCAGCTTAAGAGAGGCTAATGAAAAACTGTTTTTT.

This clone was seen a handful of times. The V call is TRBV29-1, the J call TRBJ2-1; no clear D. Germline CDR1 and CDR2: SQVTM and ANQGSEA. This CDR3 region has 15 residues. The germline V and J ends were trimmed by 0 bases and 8 bases, with 17 bases remaining between them. CDR3 sequence (DNA): TGCAGCGTTGAAGAGAAGGGCCTCGAATCGGATGAGCAGTTCTTC. This sequence encodes CSVEEKGLESDEQFF.